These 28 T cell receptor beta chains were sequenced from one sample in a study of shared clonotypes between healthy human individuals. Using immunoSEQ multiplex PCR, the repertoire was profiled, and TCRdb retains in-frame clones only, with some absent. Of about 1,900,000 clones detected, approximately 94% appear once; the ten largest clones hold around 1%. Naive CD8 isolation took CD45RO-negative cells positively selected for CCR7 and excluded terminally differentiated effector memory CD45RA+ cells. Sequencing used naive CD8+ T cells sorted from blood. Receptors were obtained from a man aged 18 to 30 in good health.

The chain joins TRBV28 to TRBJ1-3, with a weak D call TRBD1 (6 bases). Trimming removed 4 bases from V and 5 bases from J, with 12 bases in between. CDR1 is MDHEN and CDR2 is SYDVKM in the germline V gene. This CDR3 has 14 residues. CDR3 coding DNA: TGTGCCAGCAGTTACAGGGAGATCCGAAACACCATATATTTT. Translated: CASSYREIRNTIYF.

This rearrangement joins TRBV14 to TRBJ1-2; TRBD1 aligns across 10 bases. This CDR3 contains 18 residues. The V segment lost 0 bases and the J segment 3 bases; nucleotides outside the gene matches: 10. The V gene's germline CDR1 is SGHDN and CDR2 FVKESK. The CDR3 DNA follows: TGTGCCAGCAGCCAAGATTCGGCCTTCGGACAGGGGGACTATGGCTACACCTTC. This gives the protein CASSQDSAFGQGDYGYTF. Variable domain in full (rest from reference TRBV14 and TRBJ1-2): EAGVTQFPSHSVIEKGQTVTLRCDPISGHDNLYWYRRVMGKEIKFLLHFVKESKQDESGMPNNRFLAERTGGTYSTLKVQPAELEDSGVYFCASSQDSAFGQGDYGYTFGSGTRLTVV.

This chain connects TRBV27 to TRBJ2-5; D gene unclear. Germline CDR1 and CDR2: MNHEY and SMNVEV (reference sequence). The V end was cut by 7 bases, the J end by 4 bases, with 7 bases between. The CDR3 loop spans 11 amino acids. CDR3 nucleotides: TGTGCCAGCATAGTTGGAGAGACCCAGTACTTC. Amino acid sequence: CASIVGETQYF.

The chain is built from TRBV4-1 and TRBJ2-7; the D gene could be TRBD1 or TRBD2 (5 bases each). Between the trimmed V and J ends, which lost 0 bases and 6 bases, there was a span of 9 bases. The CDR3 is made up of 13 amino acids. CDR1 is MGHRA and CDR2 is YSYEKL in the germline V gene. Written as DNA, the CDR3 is TGCGCCAGCAGCCAAGATCTGGGGGTCGAGCAGTACTTC. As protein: CASSQDLGVEQYF.

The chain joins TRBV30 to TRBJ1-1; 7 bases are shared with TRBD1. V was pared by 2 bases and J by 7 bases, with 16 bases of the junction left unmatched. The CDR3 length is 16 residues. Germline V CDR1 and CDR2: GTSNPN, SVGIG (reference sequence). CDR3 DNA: TGTGCCTGGAGTAGCCGCGTACAGGGGCCTGCGGATGAAGCTTTCTTT. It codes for CAWSSRVQGPADEAFF.

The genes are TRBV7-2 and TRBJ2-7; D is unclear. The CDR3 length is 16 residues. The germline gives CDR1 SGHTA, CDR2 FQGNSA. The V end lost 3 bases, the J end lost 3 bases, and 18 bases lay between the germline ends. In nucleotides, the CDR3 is TGTGCCAGCAGCTTGGGTGGTAGTGTGGGTGGCTACGAGCAGTACTTC. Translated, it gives CASSLGGSVGGYEQYF.

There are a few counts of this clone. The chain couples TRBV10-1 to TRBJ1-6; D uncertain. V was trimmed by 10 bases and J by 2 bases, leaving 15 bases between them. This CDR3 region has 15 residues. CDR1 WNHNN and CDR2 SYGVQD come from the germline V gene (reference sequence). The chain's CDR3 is CANLKREAYNSPLHF. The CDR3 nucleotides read TGCGCCAATCTTAAGAGGGAGGCCTATAATTCACCCCTCCACTTT.

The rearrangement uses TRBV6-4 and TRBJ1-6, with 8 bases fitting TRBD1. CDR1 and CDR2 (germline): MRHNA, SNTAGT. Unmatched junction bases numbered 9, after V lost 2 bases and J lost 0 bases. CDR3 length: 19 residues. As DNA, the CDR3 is TGTGCCAGCAGTGACGATTGGGGACAGGCCGGCTCCTATAATTCACCCCTCCACTTT. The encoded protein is CASSDDWGQAGSYNSPLHF.

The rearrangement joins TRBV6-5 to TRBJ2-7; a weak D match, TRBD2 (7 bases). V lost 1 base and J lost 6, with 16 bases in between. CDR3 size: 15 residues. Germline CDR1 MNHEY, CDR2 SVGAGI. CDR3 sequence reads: CASSYFKGGGGEQYF. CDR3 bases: TGTGCCAGCAGTTACTTTAAGGGAGGGGGAGGCGAGCAGTACTTC.

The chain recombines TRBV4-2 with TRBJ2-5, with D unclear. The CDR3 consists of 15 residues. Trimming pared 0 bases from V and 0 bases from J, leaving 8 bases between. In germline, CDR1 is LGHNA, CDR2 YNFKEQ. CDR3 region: CASSQEYGNQETQYF. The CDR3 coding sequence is TGTGCCAGCAGCCAAGAATATGGCAACCAAGAGACCCAGTACTTC.

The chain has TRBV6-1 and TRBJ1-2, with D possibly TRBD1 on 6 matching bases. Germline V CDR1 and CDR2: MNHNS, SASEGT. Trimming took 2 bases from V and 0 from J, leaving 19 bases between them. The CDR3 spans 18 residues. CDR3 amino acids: CASSERGVGQDPNYGYTF. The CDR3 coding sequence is TGTGCCAGCAGTGAAAGGGGGGTGGGGCAGGACCCTAACTATGGCTACACCTTC.

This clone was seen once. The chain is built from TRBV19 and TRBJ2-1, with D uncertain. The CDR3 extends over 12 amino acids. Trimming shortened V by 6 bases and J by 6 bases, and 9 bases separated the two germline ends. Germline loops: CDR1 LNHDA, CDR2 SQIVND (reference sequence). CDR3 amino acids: CASSPFGNEQFF. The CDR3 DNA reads TGTGCCAGTAGCCCCTTTGGCAATGAGCAGTTCTTC.

CDR3 region: CASSVGGGGANEQFF. The CDR3, as DNA: TGTGCCAGCAGCGTAGGGGGCGGAGGGGCAAATGAGCAGTTCTTC. The V call is TRBV9, the J call TRBJ2-1, with D perhaps matching TRBD2 (6 bases). The CDR3 has 15 amino acids. CDR1 and CDR2 from the germline V gene are SGDLS and YYNGEE. V was clipped by 0 bases and J by 7 bases, with 14 bases between them.

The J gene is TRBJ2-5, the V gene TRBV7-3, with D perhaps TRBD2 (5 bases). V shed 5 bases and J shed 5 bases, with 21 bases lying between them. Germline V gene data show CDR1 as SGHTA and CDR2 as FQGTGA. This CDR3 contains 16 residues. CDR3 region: CASSGERTSFLETQYF. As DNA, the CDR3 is TGTGCCAGCAGCGGGGAGAGGACGAGTTTCCTGGAGACCCAGTACTTC. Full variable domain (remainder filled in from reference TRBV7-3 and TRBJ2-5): GAGVSQTPSNKVTEKGKYVELRCDPISGHTALYWYRQSLGQGPEFLIYFQGTGAADDSGLPNDRFFAVRPEGSVSTLKIQRTERGDSAVYLCASSGERTSFLETQYFGPGTRLLVL.

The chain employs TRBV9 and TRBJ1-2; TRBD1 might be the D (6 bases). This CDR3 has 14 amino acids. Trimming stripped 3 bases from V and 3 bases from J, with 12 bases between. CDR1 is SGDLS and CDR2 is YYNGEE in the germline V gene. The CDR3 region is CASSAEGEDYGYTF. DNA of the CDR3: TGTGCCAGCAGCGCCGAGGGGGAAGACTATGGCTACACCTTC.

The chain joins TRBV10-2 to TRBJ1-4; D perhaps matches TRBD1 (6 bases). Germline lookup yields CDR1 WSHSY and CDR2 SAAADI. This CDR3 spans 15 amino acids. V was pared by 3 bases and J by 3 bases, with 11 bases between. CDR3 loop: CASSDSGDPNEKLFF. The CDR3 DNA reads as TGCGCCAGCAGTGATTCAGGGGACCCTAATGAAAAACTGTTTTTT.

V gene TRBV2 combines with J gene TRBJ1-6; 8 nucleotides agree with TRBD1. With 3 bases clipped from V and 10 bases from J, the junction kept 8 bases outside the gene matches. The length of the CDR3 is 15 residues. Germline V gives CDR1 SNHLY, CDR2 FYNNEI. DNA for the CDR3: TGTGCCAGCAGTGATTTCGCAGGGGGCGGATCACCCCTCCACTTT. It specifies CASSDFAGGGSPLHF.

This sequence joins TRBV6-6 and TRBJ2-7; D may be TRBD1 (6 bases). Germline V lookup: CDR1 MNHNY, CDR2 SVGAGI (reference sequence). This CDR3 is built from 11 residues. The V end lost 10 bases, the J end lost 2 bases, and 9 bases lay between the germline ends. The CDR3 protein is CAIGDTYEQYF. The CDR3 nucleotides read TGTGCCATCGGGGACACCTACGAGCAGTACTTC.

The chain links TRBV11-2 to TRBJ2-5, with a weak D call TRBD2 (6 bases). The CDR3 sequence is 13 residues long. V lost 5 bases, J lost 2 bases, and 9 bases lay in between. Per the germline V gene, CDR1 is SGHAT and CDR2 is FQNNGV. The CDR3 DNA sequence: TGTGCCAGCAGCGACCGGGGGCAAGAGACCCAGTACTTC. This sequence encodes CASSDRGQETQYF.

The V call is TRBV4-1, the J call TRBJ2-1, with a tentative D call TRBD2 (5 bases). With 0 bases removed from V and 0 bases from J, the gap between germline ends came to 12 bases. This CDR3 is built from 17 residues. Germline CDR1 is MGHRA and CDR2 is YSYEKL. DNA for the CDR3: TGCGCCAGCAGCCAAGATGGAGCGGAACGCTCCTACAATGAGCAGTTCTTC. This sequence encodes CASSQDGAERSYNEQFF.

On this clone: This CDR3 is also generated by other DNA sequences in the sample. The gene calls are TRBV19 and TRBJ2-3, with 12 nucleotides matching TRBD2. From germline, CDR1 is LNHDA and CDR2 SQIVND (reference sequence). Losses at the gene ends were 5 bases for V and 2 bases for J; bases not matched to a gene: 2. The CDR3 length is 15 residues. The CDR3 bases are TGTGCCAGTAGTCGACTAGCGGGGGACACAGATACGCAGTATTTT. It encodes CASSRLAGDTDTQYF.

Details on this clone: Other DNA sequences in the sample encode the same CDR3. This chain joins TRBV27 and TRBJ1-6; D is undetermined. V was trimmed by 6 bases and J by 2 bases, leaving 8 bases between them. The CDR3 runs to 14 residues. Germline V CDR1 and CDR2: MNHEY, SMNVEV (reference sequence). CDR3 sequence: CASRGQPYNSPLHF. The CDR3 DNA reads TGTGCCAGCAGAGGGCAGCCCTATAATTCACCCCTCCACTTT.

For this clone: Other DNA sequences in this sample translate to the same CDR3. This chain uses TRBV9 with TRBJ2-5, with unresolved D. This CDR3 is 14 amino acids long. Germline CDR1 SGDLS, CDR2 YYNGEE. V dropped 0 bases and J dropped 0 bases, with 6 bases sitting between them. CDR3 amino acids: CASSVGPDQETQYF. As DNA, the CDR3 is TGTGCCAGCAGCGTAGGTCCTGACCAAGAGACCCAGTACTTC.

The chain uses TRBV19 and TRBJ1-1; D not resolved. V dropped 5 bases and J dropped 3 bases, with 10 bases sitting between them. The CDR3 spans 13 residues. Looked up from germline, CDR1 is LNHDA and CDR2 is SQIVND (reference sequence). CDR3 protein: CASSPSVDTEAFF. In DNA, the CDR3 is TGTGCCAGTAGTCCGTCGGTAGACACTGAAGCTTTCTTT.

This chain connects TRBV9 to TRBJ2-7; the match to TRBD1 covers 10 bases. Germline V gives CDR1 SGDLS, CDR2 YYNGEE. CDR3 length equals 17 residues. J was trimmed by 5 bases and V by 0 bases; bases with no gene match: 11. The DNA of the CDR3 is TGTGCCAGCAGCGTAGGAGGCCCGGGGGACAGGGGCCACGAGCAGTACTTC. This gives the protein CASSVGGPGDRGHEQYF.

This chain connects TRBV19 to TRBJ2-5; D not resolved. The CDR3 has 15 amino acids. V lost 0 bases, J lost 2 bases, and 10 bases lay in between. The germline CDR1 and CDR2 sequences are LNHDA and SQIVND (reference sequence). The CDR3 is CASSIDAESQETQYF. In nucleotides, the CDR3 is TGTGCCAGTAGTATAGACGCGGAATCACAAGAGACCCAGTACTTC.

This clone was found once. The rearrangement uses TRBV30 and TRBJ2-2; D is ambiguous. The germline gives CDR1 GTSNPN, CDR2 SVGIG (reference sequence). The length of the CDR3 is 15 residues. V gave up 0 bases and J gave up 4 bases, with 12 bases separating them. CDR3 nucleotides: TGTGCCTGGAGTGTAGTAGCTGCTCCCACCGGGGAGCTGTTTTTT. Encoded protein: CAWSVVAAPTGELFF.

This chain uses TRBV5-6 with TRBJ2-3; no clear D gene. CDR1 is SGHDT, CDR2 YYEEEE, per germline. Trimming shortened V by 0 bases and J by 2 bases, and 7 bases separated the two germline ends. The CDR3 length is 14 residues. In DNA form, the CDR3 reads TGTGCCAGCAGCTTGGACTCCTACACAGATACGCAGTATTTT. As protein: CASSLDSYTDTQYF.